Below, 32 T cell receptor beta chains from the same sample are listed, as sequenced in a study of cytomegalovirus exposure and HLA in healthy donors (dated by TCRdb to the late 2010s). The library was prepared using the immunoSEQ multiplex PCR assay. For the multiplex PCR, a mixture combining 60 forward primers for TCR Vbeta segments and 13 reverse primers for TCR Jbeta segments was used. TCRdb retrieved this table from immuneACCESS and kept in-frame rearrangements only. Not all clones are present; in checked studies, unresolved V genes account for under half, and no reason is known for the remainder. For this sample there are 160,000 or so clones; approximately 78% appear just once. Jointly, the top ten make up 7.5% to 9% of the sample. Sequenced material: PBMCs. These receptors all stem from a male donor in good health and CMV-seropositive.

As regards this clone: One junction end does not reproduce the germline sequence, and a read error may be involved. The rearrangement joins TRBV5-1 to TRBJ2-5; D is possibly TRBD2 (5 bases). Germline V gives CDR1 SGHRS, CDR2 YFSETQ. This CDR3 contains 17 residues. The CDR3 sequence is CASREVYRGPGKETRYF. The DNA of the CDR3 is TGCGCCAGCAGGGAGGTGTATCGCGGACCCGGGAAGGAGACCCGGTACTTC.

The CDR3: CASSPRGHNEQFF. CDR3 bases: TGTGCCAGCTCACCGCGGGGGCACAATGAGCAGTTCTTC. The chain employs TRBV18 and TRBJ2-1, with D perhaps TRBD2 (7 bases). CDR3 length equals 13 residues. Germline V gene data show CDR1 as KGHSH and CDR2 as LQKENI. The germline V and J ends were trimmed by 3 bases and 5 bases, with 8 bases remaining between them.

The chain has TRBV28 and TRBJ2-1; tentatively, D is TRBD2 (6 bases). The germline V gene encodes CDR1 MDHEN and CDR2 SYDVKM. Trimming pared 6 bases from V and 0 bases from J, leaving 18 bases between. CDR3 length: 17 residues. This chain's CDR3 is CASRAGGFPSSYNEQFF. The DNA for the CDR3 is TGTGCCAGCAGGGCCGGAGGGTTCCCAAGCTCCTACAATGAGCAGTTCTTC. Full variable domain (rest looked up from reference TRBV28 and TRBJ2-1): DVKVTQSSRYLVKRTGEKVFLECVQDMDHENMFWYRQDPGLGLRLIYFSYDVKMKEKGDIPEGYSVSREKKERFSLILESASTNQTSMYLCASRAGGFPSSYNEQFFGPGTRLTVL.

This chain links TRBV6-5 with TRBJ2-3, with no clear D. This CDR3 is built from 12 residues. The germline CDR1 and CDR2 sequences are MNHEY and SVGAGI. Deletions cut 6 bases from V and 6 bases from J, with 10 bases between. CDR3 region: CASSLRSDTQYF. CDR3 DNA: TGTGCCAGCAGCCTTCGAAGCGATACGCAGTATTTT.

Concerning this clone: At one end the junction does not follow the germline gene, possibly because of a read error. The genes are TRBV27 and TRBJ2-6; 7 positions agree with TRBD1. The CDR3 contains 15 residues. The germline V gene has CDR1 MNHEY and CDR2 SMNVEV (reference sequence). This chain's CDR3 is CASRGDRAGANGLTF. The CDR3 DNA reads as TGTGCCAGCCGAGGAGACAGGGCTGGGGCCAACGGCCTGACTTTC. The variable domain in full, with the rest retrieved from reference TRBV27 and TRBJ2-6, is EAQVTQNPRYLITVTGKKLTVTCSQNMNHEYMSWYRQDPGLGLRQIYYSMNVEVTDKGDVPEGYKVSRKEKRNFPLILESPSPNQTSLYFCASRGDRAGANGLTFGAGSRLTVL.

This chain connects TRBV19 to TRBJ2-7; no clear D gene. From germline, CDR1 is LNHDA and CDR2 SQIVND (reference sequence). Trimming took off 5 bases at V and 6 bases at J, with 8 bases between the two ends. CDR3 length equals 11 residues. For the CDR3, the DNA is TGTGCCAGTAGTCAGCGCAGCGAGCAGTACTTC. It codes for CASSQRSEQYF.

The chain's CDR3 is CASSTGQDYEQYF. In DNA form, the CDR3 reads TGTGCCAGCAGTACGGGACAGGATTACGAGCAGTACTTC. The rearrangement uses TRBV28 and TRBJ2-7; TRBD1 agrees at 8 bases. The V and J ends lost 5 bases and 4 bases, in that order; junction bases with no gene match: 4. The CDR3 length is 13 residues. Germline V gene lookup returns CDR1 MDHEN and CDR2 SYDVKM. Full variable domain (outside the CDR3, taken from reference TRBV28 and TRBJ2-7): DVKVTQSSRYLVKRTGEKVFLECVQDMDHENMFWYRQDPGLGLRLIYFSYDVKMKEKGDIPEGYSVSREKKERFSLILESASTNQTSMYLCASSTGQDYEQYFGPGTRLTVT.

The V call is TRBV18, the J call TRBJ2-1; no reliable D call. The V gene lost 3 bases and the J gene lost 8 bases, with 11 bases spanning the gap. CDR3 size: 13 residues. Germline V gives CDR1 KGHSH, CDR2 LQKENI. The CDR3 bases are TGTGCCAGCTCACCGTTAAGGAGCGATGAGCAGTTCTTC. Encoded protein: CASSPLRSDEQFF.

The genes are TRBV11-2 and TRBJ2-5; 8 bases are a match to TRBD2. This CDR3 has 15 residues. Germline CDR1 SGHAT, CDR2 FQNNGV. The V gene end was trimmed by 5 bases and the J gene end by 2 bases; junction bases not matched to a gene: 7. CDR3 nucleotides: TGTGCCAGCAGCCGTAATGCGGGAGGTCAAGAGACCCAGTACTTC. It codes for CASSRNAGGQETQYF.

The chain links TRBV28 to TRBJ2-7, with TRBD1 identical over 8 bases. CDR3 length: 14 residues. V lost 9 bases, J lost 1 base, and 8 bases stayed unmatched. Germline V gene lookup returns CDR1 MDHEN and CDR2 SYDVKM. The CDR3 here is CASRTQGVSYEQYF. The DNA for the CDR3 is TGTGCCAGTAGAACACAGGGGGTTTCCTACGAGCAGTACTTC. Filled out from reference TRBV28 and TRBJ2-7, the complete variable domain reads DVKVTQSSRYLVKRTGEKVFLECVQDMDHENMFWYRQDPGLGLRLIYFSYDVKMKEKGDIPEGYSVSREKKERFSLILESASTNQTSMYLCASRTQGVSYEQYFGPGTRLTVT.

CDR3 sequence (DNA): TGCGCCAGCAGCTCAGCAGGGGGCAATCAGCCCCAGCATTTT. This encodes CASSSAGGNQPQHF. The V call is TRBV5-1, the J call TRBJ1-5; possible D gene TRBD1, 6 bases. The CDR3 runs to 14 residues. Germline V CDR1 and CDR2: SGHRS, YFSETQ. V lost 3 bases to trimming and J lost 2 bases, with 9 bases between them.

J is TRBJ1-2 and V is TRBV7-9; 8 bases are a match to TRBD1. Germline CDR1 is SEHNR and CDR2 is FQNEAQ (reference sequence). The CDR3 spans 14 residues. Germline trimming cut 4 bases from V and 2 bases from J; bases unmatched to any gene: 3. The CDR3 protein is CASSSDRENYGYTF. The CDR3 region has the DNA TGTGCCAGCAGCTCGGACAGGGAGAACTATGGCTACACCTTC.

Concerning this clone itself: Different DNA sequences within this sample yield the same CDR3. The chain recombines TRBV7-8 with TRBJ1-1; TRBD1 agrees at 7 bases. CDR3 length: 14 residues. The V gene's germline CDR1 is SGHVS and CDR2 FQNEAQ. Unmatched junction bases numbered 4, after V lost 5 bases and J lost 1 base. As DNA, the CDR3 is TGTGCCAGCAGCCCGCGGGACAGGAACACTGAAGCTTTCTTT. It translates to CASSPRDRNTEAFF. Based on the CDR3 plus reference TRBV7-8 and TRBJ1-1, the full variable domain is GAGVSQSPRYKVAKRGQDVALRCDPISGHVSLFWYQQALGQGPEFLTYFQNEAQLDKSGLPSDRFFAERPEGSVSTLKIQRTQQEDSAVYLCASSPRDRNTEAFFGQGTRLTVV.

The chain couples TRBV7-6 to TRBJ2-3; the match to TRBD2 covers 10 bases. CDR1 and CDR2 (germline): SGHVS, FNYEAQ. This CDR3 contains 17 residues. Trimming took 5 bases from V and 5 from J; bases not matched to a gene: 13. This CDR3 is CASSALLKEREGDTQYF. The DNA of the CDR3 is TGTGCCAGCAGCGCCCTACTCAAGGAGCGGGAGGGAGATACGCAGTATTTT.

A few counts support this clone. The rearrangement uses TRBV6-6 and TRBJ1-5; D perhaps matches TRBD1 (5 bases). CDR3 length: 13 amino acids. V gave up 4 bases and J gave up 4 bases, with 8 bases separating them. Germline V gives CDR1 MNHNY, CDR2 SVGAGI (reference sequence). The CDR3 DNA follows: TGTGCCAGCAGTTGGGGGGGAAATCAGCCCCAGCATTTT. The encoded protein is CASSWGGNQPQHF.

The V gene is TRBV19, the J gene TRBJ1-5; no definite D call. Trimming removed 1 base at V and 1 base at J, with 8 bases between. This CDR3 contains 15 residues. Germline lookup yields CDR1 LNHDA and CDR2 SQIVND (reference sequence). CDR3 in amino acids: CASSIVRESNQPQHF. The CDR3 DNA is TGTGCCAGTAGTATAGTACGGGAGAGCAATCAGCCCCAGCATTTT.

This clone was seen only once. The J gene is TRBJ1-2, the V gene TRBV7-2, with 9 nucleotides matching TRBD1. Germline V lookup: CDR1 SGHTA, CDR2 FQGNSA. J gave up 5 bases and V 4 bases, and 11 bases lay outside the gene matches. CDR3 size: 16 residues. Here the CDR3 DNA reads TGTGCCAGCAGCTCCGACGGGGACAGGGCATTGTATGGCTACACCTTC. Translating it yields CASSSDGDRALYGYTF.

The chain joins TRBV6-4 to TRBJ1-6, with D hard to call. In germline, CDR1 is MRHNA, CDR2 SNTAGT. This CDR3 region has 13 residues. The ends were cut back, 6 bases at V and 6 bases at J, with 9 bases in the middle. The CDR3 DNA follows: TGTGCCAGCAGCGATGGAGTTAATTCACCCCTCCACTTT. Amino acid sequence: CASSDGVNSPLHF.

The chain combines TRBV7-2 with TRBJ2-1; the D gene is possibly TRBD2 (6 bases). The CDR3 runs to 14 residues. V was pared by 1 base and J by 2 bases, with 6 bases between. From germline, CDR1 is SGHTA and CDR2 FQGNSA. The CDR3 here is CASSLGGTYNEQFF. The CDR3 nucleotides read TGTGCCAGCAGCTTAGGCGGGACCTACAATGAGCAGTTCTTC.

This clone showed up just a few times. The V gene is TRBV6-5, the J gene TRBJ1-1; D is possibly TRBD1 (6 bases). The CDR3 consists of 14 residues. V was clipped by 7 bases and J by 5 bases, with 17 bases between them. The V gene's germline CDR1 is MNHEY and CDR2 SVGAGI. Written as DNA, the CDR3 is TGTGCCAGCAATCAGGGGAACTTAAGAACTGAAGCTTTCTTT. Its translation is CASNQGNLRTEAFF.

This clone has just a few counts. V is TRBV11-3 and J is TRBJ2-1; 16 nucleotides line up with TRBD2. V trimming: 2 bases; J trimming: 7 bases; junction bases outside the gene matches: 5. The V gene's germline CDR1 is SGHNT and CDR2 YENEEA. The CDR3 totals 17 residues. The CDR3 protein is CASSLKWGLAGGNEQFF. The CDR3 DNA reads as TGTGCCAGCAGCTTAAAGTGGGGACTAGCGGGGGGGAATGAGCAGTTCTTC.

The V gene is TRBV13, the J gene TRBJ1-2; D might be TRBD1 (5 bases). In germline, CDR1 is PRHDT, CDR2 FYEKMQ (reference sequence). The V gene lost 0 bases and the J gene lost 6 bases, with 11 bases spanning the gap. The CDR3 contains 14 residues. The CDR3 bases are TGTGCCAGCAGCTTAGGCCGGCAGGGTAATGGCTACACCTTC. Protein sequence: CASSLGRQGNGYTF.

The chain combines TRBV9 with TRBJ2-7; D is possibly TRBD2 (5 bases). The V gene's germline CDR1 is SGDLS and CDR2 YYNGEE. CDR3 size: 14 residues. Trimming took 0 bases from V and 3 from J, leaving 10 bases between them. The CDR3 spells CASSVGGVGYEQYF. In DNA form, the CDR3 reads TGTGCCAGCAGCGTAGGGGGAGTCGGCTACGAGCAGTACTTC.

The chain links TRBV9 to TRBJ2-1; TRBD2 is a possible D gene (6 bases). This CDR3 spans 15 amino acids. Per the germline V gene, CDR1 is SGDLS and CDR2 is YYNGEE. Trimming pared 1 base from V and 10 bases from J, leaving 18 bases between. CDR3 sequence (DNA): TGTGCCAGCAGCGTAAGGTCGGGGGAGGTGGGGGAGCAGTTCTTC. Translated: CASSVRSGEVGEQFF.

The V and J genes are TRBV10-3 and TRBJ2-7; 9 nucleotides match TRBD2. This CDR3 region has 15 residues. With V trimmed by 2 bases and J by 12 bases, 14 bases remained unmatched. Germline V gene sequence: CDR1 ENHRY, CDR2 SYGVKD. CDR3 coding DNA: TGTGCCATCAGTGAGCCTGGGTATAGCGGGAGTAGTCTGTACTTC. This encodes CAISEPGYSGSSLYF.

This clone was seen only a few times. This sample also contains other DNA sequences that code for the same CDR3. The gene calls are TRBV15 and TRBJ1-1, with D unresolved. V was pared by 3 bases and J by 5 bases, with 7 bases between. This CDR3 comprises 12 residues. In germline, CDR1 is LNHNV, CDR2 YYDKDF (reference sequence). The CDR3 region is CATSSAGTEAFF. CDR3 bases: TGTGCCACCAGCAGCGCGGGGACTGAAGCTTTCTTT.

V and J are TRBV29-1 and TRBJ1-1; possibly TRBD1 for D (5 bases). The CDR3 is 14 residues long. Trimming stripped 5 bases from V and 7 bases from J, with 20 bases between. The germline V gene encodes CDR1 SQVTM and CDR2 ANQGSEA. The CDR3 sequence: CSVRRARRGDEAFF. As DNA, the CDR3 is TGCAGCGTTCGGAGGGCCAGGCGGGGCGATGAAGCTTTCTTT.

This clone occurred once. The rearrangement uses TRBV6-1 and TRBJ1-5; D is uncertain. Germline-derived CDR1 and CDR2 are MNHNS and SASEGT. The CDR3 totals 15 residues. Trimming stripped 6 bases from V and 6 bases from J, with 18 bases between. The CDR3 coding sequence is TGTGCCAGCAGCCCTTCACCTCTCGCGCGTCAGCCCCAGCATTTT. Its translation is CASSPSPLARQPQHF.

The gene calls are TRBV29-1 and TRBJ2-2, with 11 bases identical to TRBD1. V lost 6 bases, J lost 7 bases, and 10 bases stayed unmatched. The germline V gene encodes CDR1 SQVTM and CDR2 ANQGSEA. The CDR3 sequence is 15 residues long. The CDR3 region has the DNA TGCAGCGTCGCCTTTTGGACAGGGGGCGGCGGGGAGCTGTTTTTT. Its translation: CSVAFWTGGGGELFF.

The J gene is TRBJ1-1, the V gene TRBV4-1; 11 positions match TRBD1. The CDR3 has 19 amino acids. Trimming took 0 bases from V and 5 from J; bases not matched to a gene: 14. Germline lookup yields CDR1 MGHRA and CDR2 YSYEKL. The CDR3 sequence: CASSQDIRAGDRGTTEAFF. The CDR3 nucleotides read TGCGCCAGCAGCCAAGATATTAGGGCCGGGGACAGGGGGACAACTGAAGCTTTCTTT.

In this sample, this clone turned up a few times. CDR3 sequence: CASSFSDSYNEQFF. CDR3 nucleotides: TGTGCCAGCAGTTTCTCGGACAGCTACAATGAGCAGTTCTTC. The chain joins TRBV6-6 to TRBJ2-1; TRBD1 is a possible D gene (6 bases). The CDR3 runs to 14 residues. Germline values: CDR1 MNHNY, CDR2 SVGAGI (reference sequence). The ends were cut back, 4 bases at V and 3 bases at J, with 10 bases in the middle.

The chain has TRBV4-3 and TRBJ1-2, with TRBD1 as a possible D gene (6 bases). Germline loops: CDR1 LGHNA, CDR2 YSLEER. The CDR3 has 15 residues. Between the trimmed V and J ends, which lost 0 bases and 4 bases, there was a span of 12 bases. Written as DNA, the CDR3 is TGCGCCAGCAGCCAAGAATCGGGCAGGGGCTATGGCTACACCTTC. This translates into CASSQESGRGYGYTF.